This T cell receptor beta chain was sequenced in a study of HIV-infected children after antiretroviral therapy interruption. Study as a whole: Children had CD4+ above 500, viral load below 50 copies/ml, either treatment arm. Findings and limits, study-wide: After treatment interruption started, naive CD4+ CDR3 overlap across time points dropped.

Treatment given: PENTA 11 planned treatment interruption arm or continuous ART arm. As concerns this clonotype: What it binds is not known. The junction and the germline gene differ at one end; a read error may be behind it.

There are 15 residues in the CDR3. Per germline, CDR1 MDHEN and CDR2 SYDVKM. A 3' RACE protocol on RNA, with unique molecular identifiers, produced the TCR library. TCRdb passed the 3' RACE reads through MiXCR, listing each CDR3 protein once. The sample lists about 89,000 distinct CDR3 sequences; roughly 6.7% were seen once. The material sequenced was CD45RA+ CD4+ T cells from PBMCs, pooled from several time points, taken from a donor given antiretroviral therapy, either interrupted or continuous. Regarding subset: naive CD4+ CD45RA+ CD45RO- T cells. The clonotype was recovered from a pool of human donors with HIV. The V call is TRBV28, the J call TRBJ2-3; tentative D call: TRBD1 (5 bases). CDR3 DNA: TGTGCCAGCAGTCTATGGGGCGATGCTATAGATACGCAGTATTTT. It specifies CASSLWGDAIDTQYF.